These T cell receptor beta chains were read from a single sample in a study of chemoradiotherapy in HPV16-positive cancers. Produced via immunoSEQ multiplex PCR; TCRdb's table is partial and in-frame only. The sample consists of about 4,000 clones, 82% of them appearing once. The sample in question was tumor tissue, obtained from a patient who underwent chemoradiotherapy. All receptors come from a human donor with HPV-associated anogenital cancer. The CDR3 runs from the conserved cysteine through the conserved F or W. Each record gives: clone size, D gene, J gene, V gene, CDR3 DNA, CDR3 protein. A D gene is named only where the DNA matches it firmly. A row's size may be missing; if present it is once, few, many or a size class.

. . TRBJ1-2 TRBV19 TGTGCCAGTAGTATAGGACGGTTTGATGGCTACACCTTC CASSIGRFDGYTF
. . TRBJ1-1 TRBV29-1 TGCAGCGTCCAAGCTCGACAGGCGGGCACTGAAGCTTTCTTT CSVQARQAGTEAFF
. . TRBJ2-7 TRBV10-2 TGCGCCAGCAGTGATGCGGGGAGGCCCTACGAGCAGTACTTC CASSDAGRPYEQYF
. TRBD2 TRBJ2-5 TRBV7-2 TGTGCCAGCAGCTTAGGGGCGGGGGGTGAGACCCAGTACTTC CASSLGAGGETQYF
. TRBD2 TRBJ2-1 TRBV29-1 TGCAGCTTCCTAGCGGGAGGGTCCTACAATGAGCAGTTCTTC CSFLAGGSYNEQFF
. TRBD2 TRBJ2-3 TRBV4-3 TGCGCCAGCAGCCAGGGACTAGCGGTTCAATCAGATACGCAGTATTTT CASSQGLAVQSDTQYF
. TRBD1 TRBJ2-1 TRBV28 TGTGCCACCTCTCCCCCCGGGACAGGGGGCCTTGAGCAGTTCTTC CATSPPGTGGLEQFF
. TRBD1 TRBJ2-3 TRBV5-1 TGCGCCAGCAGCCCCCGGGACAGGGGCTCCGATACGCAGTATTTT CASSPRDRGSDTQYF
. TRBD2 TRBJ2-1 TRBV4-3 TGCGCCAGCAGCCAAGATAGCGGGGGCCCATGGTATGAGCAGTTCTTC CASSQDSGGPWYEQFF
. . TRBJ2-1 TRBV9 TGTGCCAGCAGCGGAGCAAGCGGAAATGAGCAGTTCTTC CASSGASGNEQFF
. . TRBJ2-6 TRBV7-3 TGTGCCAGCAGGGTATCATCCGGGGCAGGTGGGGCCAACGTCCTGACTTTC CASRVSSGAGGANVLTF
. . TRBJ1-6 TRBV7-6 TGTGCCAGCAGCACCAGAAATAATTCACCCCTCCACTTT CASSTRNNSPLHF
. . TRBJ2-5 TRBV5-1 TGCGCCAGCAGCCTGGGACTGAGAGGGGAAGAGACCCAGTACTTC CASSLGLRGEETQYF
once . TRBJ2-4 TRBV4-2 TGTGCCAGCAGCCCGGGCTCGACTGACCCCAAAAACATTCAGTACTTC CASSPGSTDPKNIQYF
. . TRBJ1-5 TRBV12-5 TGTGCTAGTGGTTCGCAGGGGTTCGGCAATCAGCCCCAGCATTTT CASGSQGFGNQPQHF
few . TRBJ1-3 TRBV6-6 TGTGCCAGCCGGCTGCTCTCTGGAAACACCATATATTTT CASRLLSGNTIYF
few TRBD1 TRBJ2-5 TRBV7-6 TGTGCCAGCAGCTTACTGACAGGGAGAGGGGAGACCCAGTACTTC CASSLLTGRGETQYF
. . TRBJ1-4 TRBV11-2 TGTGCCAGCCCTCAGGTCCAGGACGCTTGGGAACTGTTTTTT CASPQVQDAWELFF
few . TRBJ2-7 TRBV4-1 TGCGCCAGCAGCCAAGATCCCGGCCCATACTACGAGCAGTACTTC CASSQDPGPYYEQYF
. TRBD1 TRBJ1-2 TRBV19 TGTGCCAGTAGTATAGGGTTGAGCAGGGGGCGCAAGGACTATGGCTACACCTTC CASSIGLSRGRKDYGYTF
. . TRBJ1-1 TRBV9 TGTGCCAGCAGCGCCGGTGGGGGAATCACTGAAGCTTTCTTT CASSAGGGITEAFF
few TRBD2 TRBJ2-1 TRBV6-4 TGTGCCAGCAGTGTAGCGGGGGGGGGATCCTACAATGAGCAGTTCTTC CASSVAGGGSYNEQFF
. TRBD2 TRBJ2-1 TRBV7-2 TGTGCCAGCAGCTTTGGCGGGGGGGCCTCGAACAATGAGCAGTTCTTC CASSFGGGASNNEQFF
. . TRBJ1-2 TRBV2 TGTGCCAGCAGTGCACAGTATGGCTACACCTTC CASSAQYGYTF
. TRBD2 TRBJ2-3 TRBV7-8 TGTGCCAGCAGCTTAACTAGCGGGAGGCCCCGTCAGGTCCCAGATACGCAGTATTTT CASSLTSGRPRQVPDTQYF
. . TRBJ1-3 TRBV21-1 TGTGCCAGCAGCAAATACATACACGCACGAAACACCATATATTTT CASSKYIHARNTIYF
. . TRBJ1-1 TRBV4-2 TGTGCCAGCAGCCGACAGAACAGGGTTACCGGGAACACTGAAGCTTTCTTT CASSRQNRVTGNTEAFF
. TRBD1 TRBJ1-1 TRBV28 TGTGCCAGCAGCTGGGACAGACTGAACACTGAAGCTTTCTTT CASSWDRLNTEAFF
. . TRBJ2-5 TRBV19 TGTGCCAGTAGCACTACGGGCCCCGGGGCGGAGACCCAGTACTTC CASSTTGPGAETQYF
. TRBD1 TRBJ2-3 TRBV10-3 TGTGCCGCCAACCCCAATCCGGGACAGGGCAGCACAGATACGCAGTATTTT CAANPNPGQGSTDTQYF
once TRBD2 TRBJ2-7 TRBV28 TGTGCCAGCAGTTTACCGCTAGCGGGCTACGAGCAGTACTTC CASSLPLAGYEQYF
once . TRBJ2-1 TRBV7-9 TGTGCCAGCAGCTTAGCGGGGTGGGGTGAGCAGTTCTTC CASSLAGWGEQFF
. . TRBJ1-1 TRBV25-1 TGTGCCAGCAATCCCCGGGGCCTGGGGAACACTGAAGCTTTCTTT CASNPRGLGNTEAFF
. TRBD2 TRBJ2-7 TRBV7-2 TGTGCCAGCAGCTGGGGACTAGTCGCCTCCGAGCAGTACTTC CASSWGLVASEQYF
. . TRBJ2-1 TRBV15 TGTGCCACCAGCAGAGAGGCGGGGAGCAATGAGCAGTTCTTC CATSREAGSNEQFF
. . TRBJ2-5 TRBV5-6 TGTGCCAGCATCGCCTTGGGGGCGGGGGAGACCCAGTACTTC CASIALGAGETQYF
. TRBD2 TRBJ2-3 TRBV4-3 TGCGCCAGCAGCCAAGGACTAGCGGGGGGCACAGATACGCAGTATTTT CASSQGLAGGTDTQYF
. . TRBJ1-6 TRBV6-5 TGTGCCAGCAGCCTCGGGCTAGCCCCGGGTTCACCCCTCCACTTT CASSLGLAPGSPLHF
. . TRBJ1-6 TRBV7-2 TGTGCCAGCAGCTTAGCGCTTGGGACTGATTCCTATAATTCACCCCTCCACTTT CASSLALGTDSYNSPLHF
. . TRBJ2-1 TRBV2 TGTGCCAGCACCCAGGATACAACCAACAATGAGCAGTTCTTC CASTQDTTNNEQFF
. TRBD2 TRBJ2-5 TRBV6-1 TGTGCCAGCAGAAGACTAGCGGGGACTCAAGAGACCCAGTACTTC CASRRLAGTQETQYF
. . TRBJ2-7 TRBV5-6 TGTGCCAGCAGCAATACAGGGTCCGGTTACGAGCAGTACTTC CASSNTGSGYEQYF
. TRBD1 TRBJ2-3 TRBV7-9 TGTGCCAGCAGCGGCTACAGGGGGGAGGCAGATACGCAGTATTTT CASSGYRGEADTQYF
. . TRBJ1-4 TRBV19 TGTGCCAGTAGTAAAGGCGGGACCGGAGCAACTAATGAAAAACTGTTTTTT CASSKGGTGATNEKLFF
. . TRBJ1-2 TRBV18 TGTGCCAGCTCACCAGAAAGGGAAAGAGGCTACACCTTC CASSPERERGYTF
once . TRBJ2-7 TRBV7-9 TGTGCCAGCAGCCCCCCCGGGGCGGAGTACGAGCAGTACTTC CASSPPGAEYEQYF
. . TRBJ2-1 TRBV5-1 TGCGCCAGCAGCTTGGGAGGGAGCAATGAGCAGTTCTTC CASSLGGSNEQFF